This is a list of T cell receptor beta chains from one sample in a study of T cell changes during pregnancy in multiple sclerosis. Clones were sequenced by immunoSEQ multiplex PCR, and TCRdb holds only the in-frame ones, with some missing. Of 60,000 to 75,000 clones detected, approximately 93% appear once; the ten largest clones hold 3.2%. Sequenced material: CD8+ T cells from peripheral blood mononuclear cells, taken in the second trimester of pregnancy. These receptors were taken from a female donor with multiple sclerosis, enrolled in a pregnancy study. The CDR3 runs from the conserved cysteine through the conserved F or W. D genes are given only for firm matches. Clone size is stated in some rows and not others, as once, few, many or a class when expanded.

D,V,size,J,CDR3,DNA
TRBD1,TRBV27,.,TRBJ2-1,CASSVRGTAGYNEQFF,TGTGCCAGCAGCGTTAGAGGGACAGCCGGTTACAATGAGCAGTTCTTC
.,TRBV6-1,.,TRBJ1-1,CASSEEWGRTEAFF,TGTGCCAGCAGTGAAGAATGGGGGAGGACTGAAGCTTTCTTT
TRBD2,TRBV7-9,.,TRBJ2-1,CASSLINPGLVLGEQFF,TGTGCCAGCAGCCTAATCAATCCGGGACTAGTTCTCGGCGAGCAGTTCTTC
.,TRBV7-8,.,TRBJ2-7,CASSFLEAEPYEQYF,TGTGCCAGCAGCTTTTTAGAGGCAGAACCTTACGAGCAGTACTTC
.,TRBV21-1,.,TRBJ1-1,CASSGPQAGRGRTEAFF,TGTGCCAGCAGCGGACCCCAGGCAGGCAGGGGGAGGACTGAAGCTTTCTTT
.,TRBV6-5,.,TRBJ1-1,CASSYHRGSEAFF,TGTGCCAGCAGTTACCACCGGGGGTCCGAAGCTTTCTTT
.,TRBV4-1,.,TRBJ2-7,CASSQDHPSLAVNYEQYF,TGCGCCAGCAGCCAAGATCATCCTTCCTTAGCGGTGAACTACGAGCAGTACTTC
.,TRBV7-9,.,TRBJ2-3,CASSSRTFSTDTQYF,TGTGCCAGCAGCTCAAGGACATTTAGCACAGATACGCAGTATTTT
TRBD1,TRBV4-1,.,TRBJ2-7,CASSIAGTGPSYEQYF,TGCGCCAGCAGCATAGCCGGGACAGGGCCTTCCTACGAGCAGTACTTC
TRBD2,TRBV29-1,once,TRBJ2-7,CSVVTSGPNYEQYF,TGCAGCGTTGTGACTAGCGGTCCGAACTACGAGCAGTACTTC
.,TRBV9,.,TRBJ1-1,CASSVRESTEAFF,TGTGCCAGCAGCGTGAGGGAGTCCACTGAAGCTTTCTTT
TRBD1,TRBV12-5,.,TRBJ1-6,CASGDRKVTLHF,TGTGCTAGTGGGGACAGGAAGGTCACCCTCCACTTT
TRBD2,TRBV27,once,TRBJ2-7,CASSLAGGVYEQYF,TGTGCCAGCAGTTTGGCTGGGGGGGTCTACGAGCAGTACTTC
TRBD1,TRBV30,.,TRBJ1-5,CAWTPGQGSNQPQHF,TGTGCCTGGACTCCGGGACAGGGAAGCAATCAGCCCCAGCATTTT
TRBD2,TRBV7-9,.,TRBJ2-7,CASRLAGEVTYEQYF,TGTGCCAGCAGACTAGCGGGAGAAGTTACCTACGAGCAGTACTTC
.,TRBV9,.,TRBJ2-3,CASSGDGRGKDTQYF,TGTGCCAGCAGCGGAGATGGGCGGGGCAAGGATACGCAGTATTTT
.,TRBV27,.,TRBJ2-6,CASSLYGSSGANVLTF,TGTGCCAGCAGTTTATACGGGAGCTCTGGGGCCAACGTCCTGACTTTC
.,TRBV6-5,.,TRBJ2-1,CASSYGTGDGNEQFF,TGTGCCAGCAGTTACGGAACGGGAGATGGAAATGAGCAGTTCTTC
TRBD1,TRBV4-1,.,TRBJ2-5,CASSQLTGAMETQYF,TGCGCCAGCAGCCAACTGACAGGGGCGATGGAGACCCAGTACTTC
TRBD1,TRBV7-8,.,TRBJ1-1,CASSTYPGQGLGAFF,TGTGCCAGCAGCACCTATCCGGGACAGGGATTAGGAGCTTTCTTT
TRBD1,TRBV18,few,TRBJ1-4,CASSPGLRGLANEKLFF,TGTGCCAGCTCACCTGGACTCAGGGGGCTTGCTAATGAAAAACTGTTTTTT
.,TRBV15,.,TRBJ2-2,CATSRDWGPGELFF,TGTGCCACCAGCAGAGATTGGGGCCCCGGGGAGCTGTTTTTT
.,TRBV9,.,TRBJ2-5,CASSVSGREETQYF,TGTGCCAGCAGCGTCTCCGGCAGGGAAGAGACCCAGTACTTC
TRBD1,TRBV7-9,.,TRBJ2-1,CASSPGQGNLEQFF,TGTGCCAGCAGCCCGGGACAGGGGAATCTCGAGCAGTTCTTC
TRBD2,TRBV30,.,TRBJ2-7,CAWSYGGGWQYF,TGTGCCTGGAGTTACGGGGGAGGGTGGCAGTACTTC
TRBD2,TRBV6-4,.,TRBJ2-1,CASSERLAGGNEQFF,TGTGCCAGCAGTGAGCGACTAGCGGGAGGTAATGAGCAGTTCTTC
.,TRBV27,once,TRBJ2-7,CASSYGRAREQYF,TGTGCCAGCAGTTACGGGAGAGCGAGGGAGCAGTACTTC
.,TRBV19,.,TRBJ1-2,CASSINEGRYYGYTF,TGTGCCAGTAGTATAAATGAGGGCAGATACTATGGCTACACCTTC
TRBD1,TRBV30,.,TRBJ2-2,CALDRPNTGELFF,TGTGCCCTGGACAGGCCGAACACCGGGGAGCTGTTTTTT
TRBD1,TRBV12-5,.,TRBJ2-7,CASGLLDRGGEQYF,TGTGCTAGTGGTTTGCTCGACAGGGGTGGAGAGCAGTACTTC
TRBD2,TRBV7-9,.,TRBJ2-1,CASGGGTSGDYNEQFF,TGTGCCAGCGGAGGGGGGACTAGCGGGGATTACAATGAGCAGTTCTTC
TRBD2,TRBV7-9,.,TRBJ2-7,CASSLLAGGRDEQYF,TGTGCCAGCAGCTTACTTGCGGGAGGGCGAGACGAGCAGTACTTC
.,TRBV5-1,.,TRBJ1-2,CASSWGDGVDGYTF,TGCGCCAGCAGCTGGGGGGATGGTGTCGATGGCTACACCTTC
TRBD1,TRBV9,.,TRBJ1-5,CASSTGGGSYQPQHF,TGTGCCAGCAGCACAGGGGGGGGCTCTTATCAGCCCCAGCATTTT
.,TRBV7-8,once,TRBJ2-7,CASSQSGRAAYEQYF,TGTGCCAGCAGCCAATCTGGGCGAGCTGCTTACGAGCAGTACTTC
.,TRBV7-9,.,TRBJ1-5,CASSFGGQPQHF,TGTGCCAGCAGCTTTGGGGGGCAGCCCCAGCATTTT
.,TRBV6-5,.,TRBJ1-1,CASSPGNTEAFF,TGTGCCAGCAGTCCGGGGAACACTGAAGCTTTCTTT
TRBD2,TRBV19,.,TRBJ2-7,CASSAPTSGRPYEQYF,TGTGCCAGTAGTGCCCCAACTAGCGGGAGGCCCTACGAGCAGTACTTC
TRBD1,TRBV2,.,TRBJ2-7,CASSDWTGPYEQYF,TGTGCCAGCAGTGATTGGACAGGGCCCTACGAGCAGTACTTC
TRBD2,TRBV5-1,once,TRBJ2-3,CASSPGTSGIPDTQYF,TGCGCCAGCAGCCCCGGTACTAGCGGGATTCCAGATACGCAGTATTTT
TRBD1,TRBV28,once,TRBJ1-1,CASSPFTLGQGGNTEAFF,TGTGCCAGCAGCCCTTTCACCCTCGGACAGGGAGGGAACACTGAAGCTTTCTTT
.,TRBV5-1,.,TRBJ2-7,CASSLPGAYEQYF,TGCGCCAGCAGCTTGCCAGGGGCCTACGAGCAGTACTTC
.,TRBV4-1,.,TRBJ1-5,CASSQAGANQPQHF,TGCGCCAGCAGCCAGGCCGGAGCCAATCAGCCCCAGCATTTT
TRBD2,TRBV7-9,.,TRBJ2-1,CASSGRESSYNEQFF,TGTGCCAGCAGCGGGAGGGAAAGCTCCTACAATGAGCAGTTCTTC
TRBD2,TRBV6-5,.,TRBJ2-1,CASSYVAGVDNEQFF,TGTGCCAGCAGTTACGTAGCGGGAGTGGACAATGAGCAGTTCTTC
.,TRBV4-2,.,TRBJ2-5,CASSQVRQETQYF,TGTGCCAGCAGCCAAGTCCGGCAAGAGACCCAGTACTTC
.,TRBV2,once,TRBJ2-7,CASTSPQGPYEQYF,TGTGCCAGCACCTCCCCGCAGGGCCCCTACGAGCAGTACTTC
TRBD2,TRBV7-2,.,TRBJ2-7,CASSLVAGSYEQYF,TGTGCCAGCAGCCTTGTAGCGGGTTCCTACGAGCAGTACTTC
.,TRBV25-1,.,TRBJ2-3,CASSEQAFLTDTQYF,TGTGCCAGCAGTGAACAAGCTTTCCTCACAGATACGCAGTATTTT
.,TRBV2,.,TRBJ2-3,CASSEAHGGSTDTQYF,TGTGCCAGCAGTGAAGCCCACGGGGGATCTACAGATACGCAGTATTTT
.,TRBV5-1,.,TRBJ2-1,CASSLSGDEQFF,TGCGCCAGCAGCTTGTCCGGGGATGAGCAGTTCTTC
.,TRBV27,.,TRBJ2-7,CASGQSRVYEQYF,TGTGCCAGCGGACAAAGCAGGGTGTACGAGCAGTACTTC
.,TRBV6-5,.,TRBJ2-7,CASSYGLQDEQYF,TGTGCCAGCAGTTACGGCCTACAGGACGAGCAGTACTTC
.,TRBV27,.,TRBJ1-2,CASSLSGSYGYTF,TGTGCCAGCAGTTTATCCGGGTCCTATGGCTACACCTTC
.,TRBV11-2,.,TRBJ2-7,CASSPQGYEQYF,TGTGCCAGCAGCCCCCAGGGCTACGAGCAGTACTTC
TRBD2,TRBV27,.,TRBJ2-5,CASSKTSGSKETQYF,TGTGCCAGCAGTAAGACTAGCGGGAGTAAGGAGACCCAGTACTTC